Below, 20 T cell receptor beta chains from the same sample are listed, as sequenced in a study of tissue T cells after allogeneic stem cell transplantation. Clones were read by immunoSEQ multiplex PCR, and TCRdb kept only the in-frame ones, dropping some. The sample contains tens of thousands of clones, roughly two thirds of which appear only once. The sample taken for sequencing was spleen. The receptors stem from a female BALB/c mouse in good health. Strain haplotype at MHC: H2-d.

This clone was seen just once. Mouse germline and gene names are used. The sequenced fragment ends 1 residue before the CDR3 boundary, so the rest is inferred from the germline J gene. This chain uses TRBV24 with TRBJ2-1; TRBD2 matches 12 bases. The CDR3 covers 16 residues. The junction had 5 bases not matched to a gene; V was cut back by 6 bases and J by 2 bases. CDR1 and CDR2 from the germline V gene are KGHTA and FRNEEI. CDR3 sequence reads: CASSPDWGGDYAEQFF. The part of the CDR3 DNA that was read is TGTGCCAGCAGCCCAGACTGGGGGGGCGACTATGCTGAGCAGTTC.

About this clone: Genes and germline come from the mouse. The read terminates 1 residue before the CDR3 end, so the remaining end is supplied by the germline J gene. This chain links TRBV19 with TRBJ1-4; 9 bases match TRBD1. The length of the CDR3 is 16 residues. Germline CDR1 reads FNHDT; CDR2 reads SITEND (reference sequence). Germline trimming cut 5 bases from V and 3 bases from J; bases unmatched to any gene: 8. The CDR3 DNA, read in part, is TGTGCCAGCAGCCCCACCGGGACAGGGACCAACGAAAGATTATTT. It is translated as CASSPTGTGTNERLF. The full CDR3 is CASSPTGTGTNERLFF.

There are a few counts of this clone. These gene names are mouse names. CDR3 sequence reads: CASRLGGAETLYF. The CDR3 DNA, read in part, is TGTGCCAGCAGACTGGGTGGTGCAGAAACGCTGTAT. The chain employs TRBV15 and TRBJ2-3, with D perhaps matching TRBD2 (6 bases). The read stops 1 residue short of the end of the CDR3; the missing end is completed from the germline J gene. Germline lookup yields CDR1 SGHND and CDR2 FRSKSL. Between the trimmed V and J ends, which lost 6 bases and 1 base, there was a span of 8 bases. The CDR3 runs to 13 residues.

Regarding this clone: Each gene name is a mouse one. The read comes to an end 1 residue before the CDR3 does, leaving the germline J gene to fill in the end. V gene TRBV13-3 combines with J gene TRBJ2-4; possibly TRBD1 for D (5 bases). Per the germline V gene, CDR1 is NNHDY and CDR2 is SYVADS. Between the trimmed V and J ends, which lost 4 bases and 0 bases, there was a span of 6 bases. The length of the CDR3 is 13 residues. The sequenced CDR3 bases are TGTGCCAGCAGTCAGGGTAGTCAAAACACCTTGTAC. Its protein product is CASSQGSQNTLY. The CDR3 in its entirety is CASSQGSQNTLYF.

Notes on this clone: The germline and genes are mouse ones. The missing CDR3 end, 1 residue past where the read stops, is filled in from the germline J gene. The chain recombines TRBV2 with TRBJ2-5, with D possibly TRBD1 on 5 matching bases. Trimming removed 1 base at V and 0 bases at J, with 8 bases between. The CDR3 runs 15 residues. Germline lookup yields CDR1 LGHNA and CDR2 YSYQKL. The CDR3 loop reads CASSQGTINQDTQYF. CDR3 bases read: TGTGCCAGCAGCCAAGGGACAATTAACCAAGACACCCAGTAC.

On this clone itself: Gene names are the mouse ones. The CDR3 end lies 1 residue beyond the end of the read and is filled in from the germline J gene. The gene calls are TRBV20 and TRBJ2-3, with 8 bases matching TRBD1. CDR1 is GFQATS and CDR2 is STVNSAI in the germline V gene. The CDR3 totals 13 residues. The V gene end was trimmed by 4 bases and the J gene end by 3 bases; junction bases not matched to a gene: 3. CDR3 in amino acids: CGANTGGAETLYF. Incomplete CDR3 DNA: TGTGGTGCTAATACAGGGGGAGCAGAAACGCTGTAT.

Concerning this clone itself: Mouse germline and gene names are used. Coverage ceases 1 residue before the CDR3 finishes, and the germline J gene fills in the end. V gene TRBV17 combines with J gene TRBJ2-1; D gene unclear. Trimming stripped 0 bases from V and 0 bases from J, with 12 bases between. Germline-derived CDR1 and CDR2 are MNHDT and YYDKIL. The CDR3 runs to 17 residues. The CDR3 bases that were read are TGTGCTAGCAGTAGAGATTGGAGGGATTATAACTATGCTGAGCAGTTC. Translated, it gives CASSRDWRDYNYAEQF. The full-length CDR3 reads as CASSRDWRDYNYAEQFF.

As concerns this clone: The gene names here belong to mouse. The sequenced fragment ends 1 residue before the CDR3 boundary, so the rest is inferred from the germline J gene. The chain carries TRBV29 and TRBJ2-5; D gene uncertain. V lost 5 bases, J lost 4 bases, and 13 bases lay in between. The germline gives CDR1 MSHET, CDR2 SYDVDS. The CDR3 extends over 14 amino acids. The CDR3 bases that were read are TGTGCTAGCAGTCCCCGGACGGGAAAAGACACCCAGTAC. Protein: CASSPRTGKDTQY. The full CDR3 protein is CASSPRTGKDTQYF.

Concerning this clone itself: The genes are named according to mouse. The CDR3 end falls 1 residue outside the read, so it is completed with the germline J gene. The chain recombines TRBV4 with TRBJ2-1; 14 bases fit TRBD2. Trimming cost V 3 bases and J 3 bases; bases outside gene matches: 4. Germline V gene sequence: CDR1 LGHDT, CDR2 YNNKQL (reference sequence). The CDR3 consists of 17 residues. CDR3 loop: CASSYPGLGGPYAEQFF. CDR3 bases read: TGTGCCAGCAGCTACCCGGGACTGGGGGGGCCCTATGCTGAGCAGTTC.

Concerning this clone: Genes and germline come from the mouse. The read ends 1 residue before the CDR3 terminus; that terminus is restored from the germline J gene. The chain combines TRBV19 with TRBJ1-1, with D perhaps matching TRBD1 (5 bases). Deletions cut 2 bases from V and 5 bases from J, with 7 bases between. The CDR3 spans 12 residues. CDR1 and CDR2 (germline): FNHDT, SITEND (reference sequence). The sequenced part of the CDR3 DNA is TGTGCCAGCAGTATCCAGGGTACAGAAGTCTTC. Encoded protein: CASSIQGTEVF. The entire CDR3 protein is CASSIQGTEVFF.

This clone turned up a few times. Gene and germline names: mouse. The read halts 1 residue ahead of the CDR3 end, with the missing end drawn from the germline J gene. This sequence joins TRBV13-2 and TRBJ2-7; D is possibly TRBD1 (6 bases). CDR3 length equals 12 residues. Germline CDR1 and CDR2: NNHNN and SYGAGS (reference sequence). V dropped 3 bases and J dropped 6 bases, with 10 bases sitting between them. The CDR3 sequence is CASGATGTEQYF. The sequenced CDR3 bases are TGTGCCAGCGGTGCCACAGGGACTGAACAGTAC.

This clone was found a few times. Here the gene names and germline are mouse. The read stops 1 residue short of the end of the CDR3; the missing end is completed from the germline J gene. V usage is TRBV13-3 and J usage is TRBJ2-7; the match to TRBD2 covers 9 bases. The CDR3 extends over 15 amino acids. The germline gives CDR1 NNHDY, CDR2 SYVADS. The J segment lost 1 base and the V segment lost 0 bases, leaving 2 bases of the junction unmatched. The DNA read from the CDR3 is TGTGCCAGCAGTGATGCTGGGGGGGGGTCCTATGAACAGTAC. It is translated as CASSDAGGGSYEQY. In full, the CDR3 reads CASSDAGGGSYEQYF.

Notes on this clone: Genes here carry mouse names. Sequencing ends 1 residue short of the CDR3 end; the germline J gene provides the rest. The V gene is TRBV5, the J gene TRBJ1-3; 7 bases align to TRBD1. CDR3 length: 13 residues. Germline V CDR1 and CDR2: LGHNA, YNLKQL (reference sequence). V gave up 4 bases and J gave up 4 bases; unmatched junction bases: 1. The CDR3 DNA, read in part, is TGTGCCAGCAGCCCGGACAGGGGAAATACGCTCTAT. It encodes CASSPDRGNTLY. The full-length CDR3 reads as CASSPDRGNTLYF.

On this clone: Any gene name here is a mouse gene name. The CDR3 extends 1 residue past the end of the read, so its final part is completed from the germline J gene. The V and J genes are TRBV1 and TRBJ1-1; possible D gene TRBD1, 5 bases. The germline V gene has CDR1 NSQYPW and CDR2 LRSPGD (reference sequence). This CDR3 comprises 13 residues. V shed 0 bases and J shed 5 bases, with 7 bases lying between them. CDR3 sequence: CTCSADRQTEVFF. The CDR3 bases that were read are TGCACCTGCAGTGCAGATAGACAGACAGAAGTCTTC.

On this clone itself: Gene labels here are mouse ones. Read coverage stops 1 residue before the CDR3 terminus; the germline J gene supplies the remainder. The chain is built from TRBV13-2 and TRBJ1-4; TRBD1 agrees at 9 bases. This CDR3 has 13 amino acids. The V segment lost 9 bases and the J segment 2 bases; nucleotides outside the gene matches: 2. CDR1 NNHNN and CDR2 SYGAGS come from the germline V gene (reference sequence). The covered CDR3 bases are TGTGCCACCGGACAGGGGTCCAACGAAAGATTATTT. This translates into CATGQGSNERLF. The full CDR3 protein reads CATGQGSNERLFF.

Note on this clone: Genes here carry mouse names. The sequenced CDR3 bases are TGTGCCAGCAGCCAAGAGCTGGGGGGAGACACCCAGTAC. Translated, it gives CASSQELGGDTQY. The full CDR3 protein reads CASSQELGGDTQYF. This rearrangement joins TRBV2 to TRBJ2-5, with 8 nucleotides matching TRBD2. The CDR3 end is not reached by the read, which stops 1 residue before it; the germline J gene fills it in. The ends lost 0 bases at V and 5 bases at J; junction bases unmatched: 1. The germline gives CDR1 LGHNA, CDR2 YSYQKL. CDR3 length: 14 residues.

A word on this clone: Gene names denote mouse genes. The sequenced fragment ends 1 residue before the CDR3 boundary, so the rest is inferred from the germline J gene. The rearrangement uses TRBV2 and TRBJ1-1; TRBD1 agrees at 7 bases. V gave up 0 bases and J gave up 4 bases; unmatched junction bases: 5. The V gene's germline CDR1 is LGHNA and CDR2 YSYQKL. The CDR3 loop spans 15 amino acids. The CDR3 here is CASSQEEGAGTEVFF. The covered CDR3 bases are TGTGCCAGCAGCCAAGAAGAGGGGGCGGGCACAGAAGTCTTC.

This clone was seen once. Compared with germline, one end of the junction differs, possibly owing to a read error. The gene names here belong to mouse. Coverage ceases 1 residue before the CDR3 finishes, and the germline J gene fills in the end. The V and J genes are TRBV20 and TRBJ2-3, with TRBD1 matching over 9 bases. The CDR3 loop spans 14 amino acids. CDR1 is GFQATS, CDR2 STVNSAI, per germline. The CDR3 sequence is CGARDRASAETLYF. The sequenced CDR3 bases are TGTGGTGCCAGGGACAGGGCGAGTGCAGAAACGCTGTAT. The full variable domain, rest sourced from reference TRBV20 and TRBJ2-3, is GALVYQYPRRTICKSGTSMRMECQAVGFQATSVAWYRQSPQKTFELIALSTVNSAIKYEQNFTQEKFPISHPNLSFSSMTVLNAYLEDRGLYLCGARDRASAETLYFGSGTRLTVL.

About this clone itself: Germline and genes: mouse. The sequence runs out 1 residue before the end of the CDR3; the remainder is reconstructed from the germline J gene. V usage is TRBV5 and J usage is TRBJ2-2; possibly TRBD1 for D (6 bases). The CDR3 runs 16 residues. Trimming shortened V by 2 bases and J by 2 bases, and 12 bases separated the two germline ends. CDR1 and CDR2 (germline): LGHNA, YNLKQL (reference sequence). The CDR3 region is CASSQWLQGNTGQLYF. The sequenced CDR3 bases are TGTGCCAGCAGCCAATGGCTGCAGGGGAACACCGGGCAGCTCTAC.

Turning to this clone: Gene names and germline refer to mouse. The CDR3 end falls 1 residue outside the read, so it is completed with the germline J gene. The chain uses TRBV5 and TRBJ2-1; D not resolved. Trimming took 0 bases from V and 1 from J, leaving 7 bases between them. The CDR3 is 15 amino acids. Germline assignment: CDR1 LGHNA and CDR2 YNLKQL (reference sequence). Partial CDR3 DNA: TGTGCCAGCAGCCAAGATGGCCAGAACTATGCTGAGCAGTTC. This gives the protein CASSQDGQNYAEQF. The CDR3 as a whole reads CASSQDGQNYAEQFF.